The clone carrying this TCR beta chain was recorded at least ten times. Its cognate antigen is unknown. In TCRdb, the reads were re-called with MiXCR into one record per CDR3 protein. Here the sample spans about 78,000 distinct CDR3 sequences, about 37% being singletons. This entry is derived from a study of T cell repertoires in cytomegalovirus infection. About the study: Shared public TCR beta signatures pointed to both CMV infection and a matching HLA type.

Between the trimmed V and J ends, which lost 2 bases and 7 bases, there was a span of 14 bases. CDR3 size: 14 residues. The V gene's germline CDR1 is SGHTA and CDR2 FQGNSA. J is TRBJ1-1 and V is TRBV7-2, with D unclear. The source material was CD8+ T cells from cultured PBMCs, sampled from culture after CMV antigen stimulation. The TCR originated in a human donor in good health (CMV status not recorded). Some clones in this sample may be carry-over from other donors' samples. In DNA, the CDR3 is TGTGCCAGCAGCTTACCAGGTGCGAGCCGTGAAGCTTTCTTT. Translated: CASSLPGASREAFF.